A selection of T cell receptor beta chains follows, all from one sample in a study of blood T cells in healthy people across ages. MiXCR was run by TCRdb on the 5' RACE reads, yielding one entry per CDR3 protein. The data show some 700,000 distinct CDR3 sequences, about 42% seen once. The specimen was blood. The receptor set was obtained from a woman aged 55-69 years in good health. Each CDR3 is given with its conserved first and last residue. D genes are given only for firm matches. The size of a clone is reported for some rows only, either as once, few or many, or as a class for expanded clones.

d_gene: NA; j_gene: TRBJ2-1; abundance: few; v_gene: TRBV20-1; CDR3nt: TGCAGTGTAGGGACTGACCTCTTCAATGAGCAGTTCTTC; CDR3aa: CSVGTDLFNEQFF
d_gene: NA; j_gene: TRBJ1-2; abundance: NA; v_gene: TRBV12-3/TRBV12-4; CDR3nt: TGTGCCAGCAGTTTCAGATCTAACTATGGCTACACCTTC; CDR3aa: CASSFRSNYGYTF
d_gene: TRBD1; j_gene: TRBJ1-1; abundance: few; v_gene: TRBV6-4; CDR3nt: TGTGCCAGCCGACAGGGTGAGAACACTGAAGCTTTCTTT; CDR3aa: CASRQGENTEAFF
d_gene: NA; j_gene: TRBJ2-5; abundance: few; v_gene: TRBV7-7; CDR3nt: TGTGCTAGCAGCTTTTACAAGGCTGCGGAGACCCAGTACTTC; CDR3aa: CASSFYKAAETQYF
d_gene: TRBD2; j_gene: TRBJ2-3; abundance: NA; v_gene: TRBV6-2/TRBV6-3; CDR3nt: TGTGCCAGCAGTTATGGTGAAGCGGGGGGGGGTTGGAGCACAGATACGCAGTATTTT; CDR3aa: CASSYGEAGGGWSTDTQYF
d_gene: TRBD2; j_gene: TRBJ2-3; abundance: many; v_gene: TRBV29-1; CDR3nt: TGCAGCGTTCCAGCGGGATTTGCAGATACGCAGTATTTT; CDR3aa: CSVPAGFADTQYF
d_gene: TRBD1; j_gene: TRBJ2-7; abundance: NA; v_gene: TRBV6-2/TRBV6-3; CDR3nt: TGTGCCAGCAGTTACCCGAGGGGGCCATCAGCCTACGAGCAGTACTTC; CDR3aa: CASSYPRGPSAYEQYF
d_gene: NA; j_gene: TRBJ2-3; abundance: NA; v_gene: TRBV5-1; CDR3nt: TGCGCCAGCAGCTTATCGTTGGACCCAGGTGATACGCAGTATTTT; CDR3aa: CASSLSLDPGDTQYF
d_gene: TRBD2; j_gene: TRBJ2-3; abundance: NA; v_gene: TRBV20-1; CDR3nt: TGCAGTGCTAGAGTTGCGGGCGGGGGAGTTTATACGCAGTATTTT; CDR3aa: CSARVAGGGVYTQYF
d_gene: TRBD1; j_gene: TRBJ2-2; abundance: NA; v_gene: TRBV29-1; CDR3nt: TGCAGCGCCCAAAGGGGCAGGGGGCGAAGTCACACCGGGGAGCTGTTTTTT; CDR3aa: CSAQRGRGRSHTGELFF
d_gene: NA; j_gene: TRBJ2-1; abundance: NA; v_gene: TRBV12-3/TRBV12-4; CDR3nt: TGTGCCAGCCAATTAATAGGGGGTGAGCAGTTCTTC; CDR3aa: CASQLIGGEQFF
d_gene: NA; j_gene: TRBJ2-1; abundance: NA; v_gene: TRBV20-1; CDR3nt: TGCAGCGCTAGAATGCTTACAGTCAATGAGCAGTTCTTC; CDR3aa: CSARMLTVNEQFF
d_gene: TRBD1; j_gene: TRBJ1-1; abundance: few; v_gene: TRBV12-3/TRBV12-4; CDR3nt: TGTGCCAGCAGTCCTCAGGGGGCGTTGAACACTGAAGCTTTCTTT; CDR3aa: CASSPQGALNTEAFF
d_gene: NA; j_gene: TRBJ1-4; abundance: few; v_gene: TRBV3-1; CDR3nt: TGTGCCAGCAGCCCGGAGTCCCCCGGGGGAAAACTGTTTTTT; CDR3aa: CASSPESPGGKLFF
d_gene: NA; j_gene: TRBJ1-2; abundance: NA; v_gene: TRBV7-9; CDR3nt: TGTGCCAGCAGCTTTTCAGGGCAATCTAACTATGGCTACACCTTC; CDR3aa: CASSFSGQSNYGYTF
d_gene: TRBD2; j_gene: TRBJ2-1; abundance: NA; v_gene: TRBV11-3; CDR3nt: TGTGCCAGCAGCGAGGGACCTCGGGGGGACAATGAGCAGTTCTTC; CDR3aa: CASSEGPRGDNEQFF
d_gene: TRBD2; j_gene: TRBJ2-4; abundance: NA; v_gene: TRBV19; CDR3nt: TGTGCCAGTAGTCGTCCGACTAGCGGGAGCTTAGCCAAAAACATTCAGTACTTC; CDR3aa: CASSRPTSGSLAKNIQYF
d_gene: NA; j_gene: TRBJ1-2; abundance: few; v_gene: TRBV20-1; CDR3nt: TGCAGTGGCCGGCCCGGGGCTCACTATGGCTACACCTTC; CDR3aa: CSGRPGAHYGYTF
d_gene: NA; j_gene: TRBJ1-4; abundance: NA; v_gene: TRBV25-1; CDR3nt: TGTGCCAGCAGTGAACAGGGACGGAATGAAAAACTGTTTTTT; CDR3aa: CASSEQGRNEKLFF
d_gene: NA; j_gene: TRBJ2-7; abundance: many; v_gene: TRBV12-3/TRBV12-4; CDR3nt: TGTGCCAGCAGTACCTCGACAGGAGCCTACGAGCAGTACTTC; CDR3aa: CASSTSTGAYEQYF
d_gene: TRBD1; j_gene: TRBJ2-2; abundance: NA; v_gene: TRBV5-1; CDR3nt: TGCGCCAGCAGCTTTCTAGGACAGGGGACTCCCGGGGAGCTGTTTTTT; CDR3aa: CASSFLGQGTPGELFF
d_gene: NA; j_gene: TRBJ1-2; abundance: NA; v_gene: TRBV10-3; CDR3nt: TGTGCCATCAGTGAGTCATCTAACTATGGCTACACCTTC; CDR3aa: CAISESSNYGYTF
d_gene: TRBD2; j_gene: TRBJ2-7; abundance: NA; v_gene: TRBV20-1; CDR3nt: TGCAGTGCTAGGGACACTAGCGGGACGCTCTCCTACGAGCAGTACTTC; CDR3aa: CSARDTSGTLSYEQYF
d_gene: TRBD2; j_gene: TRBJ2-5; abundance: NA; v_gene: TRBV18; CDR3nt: TGTGCCAGCTCACCAAACCGGCTAGCGGGAGCCCAAGAGACCCAGTACTTC; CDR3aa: CASSPNRLAGAQETQYF
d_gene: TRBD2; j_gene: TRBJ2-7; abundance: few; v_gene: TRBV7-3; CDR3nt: TGTGCCAGCAGCTTAACTAGCGGGAGTCGAGTAGACGAGCAGTACTTC; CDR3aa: CASSLTSGSRVDEQYF
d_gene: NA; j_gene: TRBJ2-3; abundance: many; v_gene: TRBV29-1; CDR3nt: TGCAGCATCGGGAGTAGTGCAGATACGCAGTATTTT; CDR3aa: CSIGSSADTQYF
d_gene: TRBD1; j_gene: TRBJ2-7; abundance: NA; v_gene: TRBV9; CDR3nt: TGTGCCAGCAGCCCGAACGCGGGACAGGGCTACGAGCAGTACTTC; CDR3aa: CASSPNAGQGYEQYF
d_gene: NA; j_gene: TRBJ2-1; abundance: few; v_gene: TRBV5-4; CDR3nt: TGTGCCAGCAGCTTAGATTCCCGCGGGTCCTACAATGAGCAGTTCTTC; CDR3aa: CASSLDSRGSYNEQFF
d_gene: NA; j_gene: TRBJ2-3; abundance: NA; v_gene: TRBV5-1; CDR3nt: TGCGCCAGCAGCTTGGCGGTAGGGCCTAGCACAGATACGCAGTATTTT; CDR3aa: CASSLAVGPSTDTQYF
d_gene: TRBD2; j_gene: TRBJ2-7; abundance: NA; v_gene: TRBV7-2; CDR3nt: TGTGCCAGCAACTTATCAGCGGGAGCTCCCCTCTACGAGCAGTACTTC; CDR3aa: CASNLSAGAPLYEQYF
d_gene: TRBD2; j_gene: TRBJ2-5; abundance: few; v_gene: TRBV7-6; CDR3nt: TGTGCCAGCAGCTTAAGGGCTAGCGGCACGGAAGAGACCCAGTACTTC; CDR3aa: CASSLRASGTEETQYF
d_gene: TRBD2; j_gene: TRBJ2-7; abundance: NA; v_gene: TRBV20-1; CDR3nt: TGCAGTGCTGGAAATAGCGGGTTACCCTACGAGCAGTACTTC; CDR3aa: CSAGNSGLPYEQYF
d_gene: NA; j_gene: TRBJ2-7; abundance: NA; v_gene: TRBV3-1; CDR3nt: TGTGCCAGCAGCCAAGTCGGGCACGGCTACGAGCAGTACTTC; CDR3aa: CASSQVGHGYEQYF
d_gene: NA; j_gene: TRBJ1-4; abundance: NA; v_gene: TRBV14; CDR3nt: TGTGCCAGCAGCCAAGATACGGCAGGGCCTAATGAAAAACTGTTTTTT; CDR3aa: CASSQDTAGPNEKLFF
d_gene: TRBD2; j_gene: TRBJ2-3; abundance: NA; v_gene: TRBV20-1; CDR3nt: TGCAGTGCGGCGGGAGATTTCCCAGATACGCAGTATTTT; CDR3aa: CSAAGDFPDTQYF
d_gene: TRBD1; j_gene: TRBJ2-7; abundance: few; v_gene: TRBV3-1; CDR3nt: TGTGCCAGCAGCCAAACGGGACAGGGCTACGAGCAGTACTTC; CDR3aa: CASSQTGQGYEQYF
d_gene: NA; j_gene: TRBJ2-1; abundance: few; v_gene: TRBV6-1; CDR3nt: TGTGCCAGCAGTGGTAGCGCTGGGATCTACAATGAGCAGTTCTTC; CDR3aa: CASSGSAGIYNEQFF
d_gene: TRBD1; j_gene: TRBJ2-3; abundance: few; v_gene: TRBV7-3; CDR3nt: TGTGCCAGCAGCTTAAGGAGCCTCGCAGGGGGCCAGCGAGATACGCAGTATTTT; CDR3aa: CASSLRSLAGGQRDTQYF
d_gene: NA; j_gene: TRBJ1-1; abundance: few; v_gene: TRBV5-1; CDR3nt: TGCGCCAGCAGCTTGACGCGGGCGGGGAACACTGAAGCTTTCTTT; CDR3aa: CASSLTRAGNTEAFF
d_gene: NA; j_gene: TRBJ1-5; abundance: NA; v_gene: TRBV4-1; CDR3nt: TGCGCCAGCAGCCAAGTGAGCGACGGTCAGCCCCAGCATTTT; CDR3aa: CASSQVSDGQPQHF
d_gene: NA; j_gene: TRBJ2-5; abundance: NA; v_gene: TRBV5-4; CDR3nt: TGTGCCAGCAGCCCGGAGGCTAGCGAATTTGGGGGGGAGACCCAGTACTTC; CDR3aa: CASSPEASEFGGETQYF
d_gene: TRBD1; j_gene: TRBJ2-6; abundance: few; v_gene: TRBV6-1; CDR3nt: TGTGCCAGCAGACCCTCGGGGACAGGGTACTCTGGGGCCAACGTCCTGACTTTC; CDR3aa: CASRPSGTGYSGANVLTF
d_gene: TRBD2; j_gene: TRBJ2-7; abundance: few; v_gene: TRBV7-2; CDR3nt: TGTGCCAGCAGCACAGGACTAGAGCCTAATGAGCAGTACTTC; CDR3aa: CASSTGLEPNEQYF
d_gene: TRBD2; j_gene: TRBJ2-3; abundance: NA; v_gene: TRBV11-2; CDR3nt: TGTGCCAGCAGCACTACTAGCGGGGACACAGATACGCAGTATTTT; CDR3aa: CASSTTSGDTDTQYF
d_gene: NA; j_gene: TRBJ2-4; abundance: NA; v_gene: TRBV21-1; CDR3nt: TGTGCCAAAAGGGGGAACTCCAAAAACATTCAGTACTTC; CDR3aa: CAKRGNSKNIQYF
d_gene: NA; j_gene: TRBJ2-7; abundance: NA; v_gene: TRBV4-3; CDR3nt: TGCGCCAGCAGCCAAGAGGAGGGCCTCTACGAGCAGTACTTC; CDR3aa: CASSQEEGLYEQYF
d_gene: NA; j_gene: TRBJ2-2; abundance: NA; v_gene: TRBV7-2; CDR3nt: TGTGCCAGCAGCTTGGGCGGAGACGGCGGGGAGCTGTTTTTT; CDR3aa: CASSLGGDGGELFF
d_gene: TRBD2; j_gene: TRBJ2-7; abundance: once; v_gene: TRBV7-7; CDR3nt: TGTGCTAGCAGCAAACTAGCGGGAGGGCACTACAATGAGCAGTACTTC; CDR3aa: CASSKLAGGHYNEQYF
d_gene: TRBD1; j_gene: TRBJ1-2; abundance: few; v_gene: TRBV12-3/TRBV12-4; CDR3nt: TGTGCCAGCAGGGGAAACCCCGGGACAGTCTATGGCTACACCTTC; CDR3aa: CASRGNPGTVYGYTF
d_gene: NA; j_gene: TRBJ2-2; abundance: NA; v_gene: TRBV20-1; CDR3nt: TGCAGTGCTAGTTCTACGTTGGCTACCGGGGAGCTGTTTTTT; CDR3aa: CSASSTLATGELFF
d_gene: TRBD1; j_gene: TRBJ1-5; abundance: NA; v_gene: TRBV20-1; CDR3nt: TGCAGTGCAGGACAGGGTACGGGTCAGCCCCAGCATTTT; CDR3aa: CSAGQGTGQPQHF
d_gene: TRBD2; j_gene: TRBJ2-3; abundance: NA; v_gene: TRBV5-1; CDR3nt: TGCGCCAGCAGCTTGGTCCTAGCGGGAGTTGCCGGAGATACGCAGTATTTT; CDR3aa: CASSLVLAGVAGDTQYF
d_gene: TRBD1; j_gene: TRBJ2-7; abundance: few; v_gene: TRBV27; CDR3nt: TGTGCCAGCAGTCCGTCGGACAGGCCTGACGAGCAGTACTTC; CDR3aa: CASSPSDRPDEQYF
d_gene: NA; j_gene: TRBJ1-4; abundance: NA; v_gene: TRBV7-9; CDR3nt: TGTGCCAGCAGCTCGCCACAGGAGAATAATGAAAAACTGTTTTTT; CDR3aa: CASSSPQENNEKLFF
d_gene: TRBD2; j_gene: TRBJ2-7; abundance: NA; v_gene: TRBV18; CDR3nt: TGTGCCAGCTCACCACAGCGGGAGAGTAACTACGAGCAGTACTTC; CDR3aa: CASSPQRESNYEQYF
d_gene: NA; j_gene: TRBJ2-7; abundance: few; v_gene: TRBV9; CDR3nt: TGTGCCAGCAGCTTGACGAACAGGGAAGAGTCCGAGCAGTACTTC; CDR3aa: CASSLTNREESEQYF
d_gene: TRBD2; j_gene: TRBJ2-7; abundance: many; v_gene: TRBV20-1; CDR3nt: TGCAGTGCTAGAGAGACGGGACTAGCGAATTTCTTCTACGAGCAGTACTTC; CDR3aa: CSARETGLANFFYEQYF
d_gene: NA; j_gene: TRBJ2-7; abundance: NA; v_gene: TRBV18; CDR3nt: TGTGCCAGCTCACCAGCACTACTCAGCTCCTACGAGCAGTACTTC; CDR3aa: CASSPALLSSYEQYF